This is a list of T cell receptor beta chains from one sample in a study of T cell repertoires in aging, cancer and after chemotherapy. One entry per CDR3 protein results from TCRdb running MiXCR on the multiplex PCR reads. The sample carries around 3,600 distinct CDR3 sequences, around 32% recorded once. Sample: blood. The receptors here all came from a human donor with a solid tumor. CDR3s include the opening cysteine and the closing phenylalanine or tryptophan. Each record gives: CDR3 DNA, CDR3 protein, D gene, clone size, V gene, J gene. D genes are given only for firm matches. Size tells how often a clone was seen (once, few, many) or the class of an expanded clone, and some rows leave it out.

CDR3 DNA: TGCGCCAGCAGCCCAGGACTAGCGGCCTACAATGAGCAGTTCTTC
CDR3 protein: CASSPGLAAYNEQFF
D gene: TRBD2
clone size: -
V gene: TRBV5-4
J gene: TRBJ2-1

CDR3 DNA: TGCGCCAGCACCGAAACTGGGCTAGCGGGAATCGCCCTGTACGAGCAGTACTTC
CDR3 protein: CASTETGLAGIALYEQYF
D gene: TRBD2
clone size: -
V gene: TRBV10-1
J gene: TRBJ2-7

CDR3 DNA: TGTGCCAGCAGCGTCCCCGAACGGATTACAGGGGACTATGGCTACACCTTC
CDR3 protein: CASSVPERITGDYGYTF
D gene: TRBD1
clone size: -
V gene: TRBV9
J gene: TRBJ1-2

CDR3 DNA: TGTGCCAGTAGTATGGCAGCAACTTACACTGAAGCTTTCTTT
CDR3 protein: CASSMAATYTEAFF
D gene: -
clone size: few
V gene: TRBV19
J gene: TRBJ1-1

CDR3 DNA: TGTGCCATCAGTGCTCGACTAGCGGGAGATACGCAGTATTTT
CDR3 protein: CAISARLAGDTQYF
D gene: TRBD2
clone size: few
V gene: TRBV10-3
J gene: TRBJ2-3

CDR3 DNA: TGTGCCAGCAGTCTATCGGACCATTATAGCAATCAGCCCCAGCATTTT
CDR3 protein: CASSLSDHYSNQPQHF
D gene: -
clone size: -
V gene: TRBV6-1
J gene: TRBJ1-5

CDR3 DNA: TGTGCCAGTAGTATCGGACTGAAAGCAACTAGCGGGAGGGGGAGTGAGCAGTTCTTC
CDR3 protein: CASSIGLKATSGRGSEQFF
D gene: TRBD2
clone size: -
V gene: TRBV19
J gene: TRBJ2-1

CDR3 DNA: TGCGCCAGCAAAACCGACAGGGGTGGGACCGGGGAGCTGTTTTTT
CDR3 protein: CASKTDRGGTGELFF
D gene: TRBD1
clone size: -
V gene: TRBV5-1
J gene: TRBJ2-2

CDR3 DNA: TGTGCCAGCAGTGGCGAGAACAGATTGAACACTGAAGCTTTCTTT
CDR3 protein: CASSGENRLNTEAFF
D gene: -
clone size: -
V gene: TRBV6-1
J gene: TRBJ1-1

CDR3 DNA: TGTGCCAGCAGAGTGACAAGGGACCGGTCACCCCTCCACTTT
CDR3 protein: CASRVTRDRSPLHF
D gene: -
clone size: -
V gene: TRBV11-1
J gene: TRBJ1-6

CDR3 DNA: TGTGCCAGCAGCTTGGTCAGGGGACAGCCCCAGCATTTT
CDR3 protein: CASSLVRGQPQHF
D gene: -
clone size: few
V gene: TRBV5-6
J gene: TRBJ1-5

CDR3 DNA: TGTGCCAGCAGCCGAGGCTCAGAGACCCAGTACTTC
CDR3 protein: CASSRGSETQYF
D gene: -
clone size: medium-sized
V gene: TRBV7-6
J gene: TRBJ2-5

CDR3 DNA: TGCAGTGCCGGCGGGACCTACAATGAGCAGTTCTTC
CDR3 protein: CSAGGTYNEQFF
D gene: -
clone size: few
V gene: TRBV20-1
J gene: TRBJ2-1

CDR3 DNA: TGTGCCAGCAGCTCGGGAGGCACCGGGGAGCTGTTTTTT
CDR3 protein: CASSSGGTGELFF
D gene: TRBD2
clone size: -
V gene: TRBV5-4
J gene: TRBJ2-2